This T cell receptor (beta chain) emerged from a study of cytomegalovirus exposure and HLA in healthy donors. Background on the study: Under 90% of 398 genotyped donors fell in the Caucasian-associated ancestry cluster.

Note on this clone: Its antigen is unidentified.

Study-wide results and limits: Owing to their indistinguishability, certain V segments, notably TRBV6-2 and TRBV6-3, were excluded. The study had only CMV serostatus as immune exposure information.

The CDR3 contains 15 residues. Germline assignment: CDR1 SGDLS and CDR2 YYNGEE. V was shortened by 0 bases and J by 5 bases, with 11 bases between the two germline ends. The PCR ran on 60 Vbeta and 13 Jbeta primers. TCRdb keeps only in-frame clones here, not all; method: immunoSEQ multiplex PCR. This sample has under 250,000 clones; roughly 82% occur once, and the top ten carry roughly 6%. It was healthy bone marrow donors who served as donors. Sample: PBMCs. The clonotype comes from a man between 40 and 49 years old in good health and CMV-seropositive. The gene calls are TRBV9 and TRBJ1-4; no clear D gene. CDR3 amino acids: CASSVVGTRNEKLFF. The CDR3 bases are TGTGCCAGCAGCGTAGTTGGCACCAGGAATGAAAAACTGTTTTTT.